The TCR beta chain under discussion was sequenced for a study of PD-L1 blockade in urothelial cancer (TCRdb year 2017). As for the study more broadly: Therapy was started in the mid-2010s for all patients, and atezolizumab 1,200 mg was administered intravenously every 3 weeks. Blood samples were analyzed 3 weeks after the start of treatment (second dose) and 6 weeks after the start of treatment. Twenty-five of 29 patients were males with bladder-origin urothelial cancer, and about 65% of the roughly 30 reported a prior smoking history. Durable clinical benefit was achieved by nine patients and was not achieved by 20 patients. Pretreatment tumor samples, along with matched peripheral blood serially collected before and after atezolizumab treatment, were subjected to TCR sequencing. Blood samples gave median yields of around 150,000 T cells and tens of thousands of unique TCRs, along with a median clonality of around 0.08. An exploratory multi-omic analysis was conducted of the somatic, immune and clinical correlates of response to PD-L1 blockade with atezolizumab in urothelial cancer. Pretreatment blood TCR-seq was available for about 27 patients, at least one posttreatment blood collection was obtained for about 24 patients, and tumor TCR-seq was available for about 24 patients. Durable clinical benefit was defined as a progression-free survival longer than 6 months, and TCR features were additionally tested against progression-free survival and overall survival. In the same patients who had TCR sequencing, pretreatment tumors also underwent whole exome sequencing and RNA sequencing. Patients had an ECOG performance status of 0 or 1 and had received between 0 and 3 prior chemotherapy regimens. Summary of the overall study and its limitations: Because the sample size was small (n ≈ 30) and many of the analyses were exploratory, the results are meant to be hypothesis-generating. A pretreatment peripheral blood TCR clonality below the median was linked to improved progression-free and overall survival. Greater expansion of tumor-associated TCR clones in peripheral blood 3 weeks after the start of treatment was observed in patients with durable benefit (n ≈ 24, p = 0.022).

Sequences SGHDT (CDR1) and YYEEEE (CDR2) are obtained from the germline V gene. Spanning cysteine to phenylalanine, the CDR3 consists of 15 amino acids. Of all the DNA, just the CDR3 is kept, 45 bases in frame from base 1. A distance of 21 bases separates the germline ends of V and J, which lose 4 bases and 7 bases respectively. The cohort comprised nearly 30 patients with locally advanced or metastatic urothelial carcinoma treated at Memorial Sloan Kettering on a trial protocol. Peripheral blood mononuclear cells were collected pretreatment and during treatment, at between 1 and 8 total time points per patient. The Qiagen DNeasy Blood extraction kit was used to purify genomic DNA from total PBMCs and from tumor samples. PBMCs were collected pretreatment and during treatment, and were isolated and stored as previously described. A remark on this clone: The clone's antigen remains unknown. No clone much larger than this one lies a single base away; base qualities are absent.

To estimate absolute template abundance from read counts, synthetic TCR analog templates were spiked into each PCR. Using the immunoSEQ assay, TCRbeta CDR3 regions were amplified from genomic DNA with bias-controlled V and J gene primers. Rearranged TCRbeta segments were sequenced at approximately 20X coverage. Concerning the study's data processing: Clustering was used to correct sequencing errors, and CDR3s were annotated against IMGT so that V, D and J genes could be assigned. Only productive TCRbeta rearrangements were used in downstream analyses, excluding out-of-frame or stop-codon sequences. Clonality was computed as one minus Shannon entropy normalized by the log of the number of unique productive sequences. Clones differing between time points or between blood and tumor were identified by Fisher's exact test with Benjamini-Hochberg correction at adjusted p below 0.01. In TCRdb, the immuneACCESS table is reduced to in-frame sequences with V and J assigned. These tables do not hold every clone; where another copy was compared, an unresolved V gene accounts for under half, and the others remain unexplained. That table is the source of V, J and clone size, and D and trimming were worked out from the DNA. For this sample the table gives 45,000 or so clones, of which roughly 82% were detected only once. The ten largest clones capture around 2.9% of the sample.

The sequence was obtained from a man aged 70 or older with urothelial cancer. The chain is encoded by TRBV5-6 joined to TRBJ2-7; a tentative D match to TRBD2 spans 6 bases. Sequencing was performed on PBMCs, taken around atezolizumab (anti-PD-L1) treatment. The nucleotides read TGTGCCAGCAGCCCGGTGGGGGACTTCCTCACAGAGCAGTACTTC. Its amino acids are CASSPVGDFLTEQYF.